The entry below describes one TCR beta chain. The ends lost 1 base at V and 2 bases at J; junction bases unmatched: 8. Germline CDR1 is MNHNS and CDR2 is SASEGT. There are 17 residues in the CDR3. Some clones are missing from TCRdb's copy, which holds only in-frame ones; the method was immunoSEQ multiplex PCR. Found here are approximately 96,000 clones, 90% of them singletons; the top ten hold approximately 1.7%. The sample is drawn from a study of blood T cell repertoires in COVID-19. The clonotype comes from a man aged 60-69 years with acute or convalescent COVID-19. The J gene is TRBJ2-7, the V gene TRBV6-1, with 10 bases that match TRBD2. The sample comprised peripheral blood. In DNA, the CDR3 is TGTGCCAGCAGTGAAGGGCCCCGGCTAGCGGGAGCCTACGAGCAGTACTTC. This translates into CASSEGPRLAGAYEQYF.